A single T cell receptor (beta chain) is shown here with its context. This record comes from a study of CD8 T cells in Susac syndrome. The germline V gene encodes CDR1 SGHTA and CDR2 FQGNSA. Germline trimming cut 3 bases from V and 4 bases from J; bases unmatched to any gene: 4. The CDR3 has 14 residues. After extraction with the RNeasy kit, about 0.45 to 1 ug of the RNA was reverse transcribed using random hexamers. MiXCR, applied by TCRdb to the immunoSEQ multiplex PCR reads, yields one record per CDR3 protein. The repertoire holds about 140,000 distinct CDR3 sequences, 85% to 95% seen once, with over 0.25% in the top ten.

This sequence was found in a human donor in good health. The gene calls are TRBV7-2 and TRBJ2-7; 9 nucleotides align to TRBD1. The sample comprised CD8+ T cells from PBMCs. The CDR3 sequence is CASSFAGTGYEQYF. CDR3 coding DNA: TGTGCCAGCAGCTTCGCTGGGACAGGGTACGAGCAGTACTTC.